At least ten counts were recorded for the clone carrying this T cell receptor beta chain. What it binds is unknown. These data come from a study of metastatic and nonmetastatic thyroid tumors. Across the whole study: The comparison covered peripheral blood and tumor or nodule tissue in malignant and benign thyroid patients. The study, taken as a whole, reports: The reported finding was significantly higher TCR beta diversity in malignant thyroid tumors relative to benign nodules, in blood and tumor.

From the PCR reads, TCRdb re-called clones with MiXCR. This table has roughly 40,000 clones, 9% to 13% appearing once. Patients underwent thyroid surgery, and none had received any treatment before it. The CDR3 is made up of 14 amino acids. Per germline, CDR1 LNHDA and CDR2 SQIVND (reference sequence). Trimming removed 5 bases from V and 3 bases from J; junction bases left unmatched: 5. The chain couples TRBV19 to TRBJ2-7; 9 positions agree with TRBD1. This TCR was sampled from a male donor with papillary thyroid cancer or a benign thyroid nodule (not recorded which). Some clones in this sample may be carry-over from other donors' samples. Specimen: blood. CDR3 in amino acids: CASSLPGQGYEQYF. The CDR3 DNA sequence: TGTGCCAGTAGTCTACCGGGACAGGGCTACGAGCAGTACTTC.